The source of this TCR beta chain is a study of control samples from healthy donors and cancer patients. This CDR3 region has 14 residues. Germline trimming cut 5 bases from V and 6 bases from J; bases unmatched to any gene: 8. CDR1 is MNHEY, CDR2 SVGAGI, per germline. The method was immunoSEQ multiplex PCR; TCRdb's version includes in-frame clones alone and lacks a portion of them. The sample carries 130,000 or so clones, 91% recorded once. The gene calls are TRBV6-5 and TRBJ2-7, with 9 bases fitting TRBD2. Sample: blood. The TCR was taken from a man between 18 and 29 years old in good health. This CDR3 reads CASSIGGGAGEQYF. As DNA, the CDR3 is TGTGCCAGCAGTATAGGCGGGGGGGCGGGCGAGCAGTACTTC.